The clone carrying this T cell receptor (beta chain) was seen many times. Antigen specificity is unknown. The source of the sample is a study of CD8 T cells in ankylosing spondylitis. Findings of the study overall: Both synovial fluid and blood in reactive arthritis had previously been reported to carry some motif variants. With a CD8+ phenotype, disease-linked clones were relatively rare in peripheral blood. Significant enrichment of disease-linked clones was reported in matched ankylosing spondylitis synovial fluid. A TCR beta motif of several highly homologous variants seemed to mark ankylosing spondylitis blood.

TCRdb called the 5' RACE reads again in MiXCR, with one record for every CDR3 protein. The sample gives about 250,000 distinct CDR3 sequences, 20% to 30% of which show up once; 0.6% to 0.75% is in the top ten. The CDR3 spans 16 residues. V lost 6 bases and J lost 4; bases outside the gene matches: 9. Germline values: CDR1 MNHNS, CDR2 SASEGT. This TCR was sampled from a male donor with ankylosing spondylitis or in good health (not recorded which). The J gene is TRBJ1-6, the V gene TRBV6-1, with 7 nucleotides matching TRBD1. The sample was blood, either unsorted or a sorted T cell fraction (not recorded which). The CDR3 DNA follows: TGTGCCAGCAGGATAAGACAGGGTGAATATAATTCACCCCTCCACTTT. It translates to CASRIRQGEYNSPLHF.